The 9 T cell receptor beta chains given below trace back to one sample, sequenced in a study of blood T cells in healthy people across ages. Through a sample-barcoded 5' primer and a J-beta primer mix, a second PCR was run for roughly 7 to 11 cycles. TCRdb reanalysed the 5' RACE reads using MiXCR and keeps one entry per CDR3 protein. The repertoire holds roughly 800,000 distinct CDR3 sequences, approximately 55% seen once, with about two fifths in the top ten. The source material was blood. Receptors were obtained from an elderly man in good health.

This rearrangement joins TRBV28 to TRBJ2-7, with D perhaps matching TRBD1 or TRBD2 (5 bases each). The V and J ends lost 5 bases and 5 bases respectively, with 25 bases between them. Germline CDR1 is MDHEN and CDR2 is SYDVKM. The length of the CDR3 is 17 residues. The CDR3 here is CASSTGNRGVPPNEQYF. CDR3 DNA sequence: TGTGCCAGCAGTACTGGGAACAGAGGGGTCCCCCCGAACGAGCAGTACTTC.

The genes are TRBV9 and TRBJ2-3; maybe TRBD1 (6 bases). V was clipped by 1 base and J by 0 bases, with 12 bases between them. CDR3 length equals 16 residues. Looked up from germline, CDR1 is SGDLS and CDR2 is YYNGEE. The CDR3 here is CASSVRDTSSTDTQYF. The CDR3 bases are TGTGCCAGCAGCGTACGGGACACCTCTAGCACAGATACGCAGTATTTT. Complete variable domain (other parts from reference TRBV9 and TRBJ2-3): DSGVTQTPKHLITATGQRVTLRCSPRSGDLSVYWYQQSLDQGLQFLIQYYNGEERAKGNILERFSAQQFPDLHSELNLSSLELGDSALYFCASSVRDTSSTDTQYFGPGTRLTVL.

V and J are TRBV29-1 and TRBJ1-5; 7 bases fit TRBD1. V shed 5 bases and J 4 bases; nucleotides not matched to a gene: 11. Germline loops: CDR1 SQVTM, CDR2 ANQGSEA. This CDR3 comprises 15 residues. DNA of the CDR3: TGCAGCGTTCGCATCACAGGGGCGGGTAATCAGCCCCAGCATTTT. It codes for CSVRITGAGNQPQHF.

V usage is TRBV6-1 and J usage is TRBJ2-2, with D hard to call. Germline V CDR1 and CDR2: MNHNS, SASEGT. The CDR3 length is 18 residues. Between the trimmed V and J ends, which lost 4 bases and 2 bases, there was a span of 20 bases. The CDR3 DNA follows: TGTGCCAGCAGTGCGGTGAATTACGGCGGTATTAACACCGGGGAGCTGTTTTTT. This gives the protein CASSAVNYGGINTGELFF.

This chain links TRBV3-1 with TRBJ2-4, with D tentatively TRBD2 (6 bases). The DNA end is a closer match to TRBJ2-7, so the J assignment may be wrong. Germline-derived CDR1 and CDR2 are LGHDT and YNNKEL (reference sequence). There are 15 residues in the CDR3. The CDR3 region is CASSSRTGLAYEQYF. DNA for the CDR3: TGTGCCAGCAGCTCTCGGACGGGACTTGCTTACGAGCAGTACTTC.

The chain employs TRBV6-1 and TRBJ1-1; TRBD1 matches at 11 bases. The junction had 7 bases not matched to a gene; V was cut back by 7 bases and J by 6 bases. CDR1 is MNHNS, CDR2 SASEGT, per germline. The CDR3 has 14 amino acids. The chain's CDR3 is CASNLDRGRAEAFF. The CDR3 DNA follows: TGTGCCAGCAACTTGGACAGGGGGCGCGCTGAAGCTTTCTTT.

The chain joins TRBV5-1 to TRBJ2-5, with TRBD1 matching 7 bases. This CDR3 has 15 amino acids. CDR1 is SGHRS, CDR2 YFSETQ, per germline. Losses at the gene ends were 4 bases for V and 2 bases for J; bases not matched to a gene: 8. The CDR3 coding sequence is TGCGCCAGCAGCCGCGGACCGGGACAGCAAGAGACCCAGTACTTC. Amino acids: CASSRGPGQQETQYF. Combining the CDR3 with reference TRBV5-1 and TRBJ2-5 gives the whole variable domain KAGVTQTPRYLIKTRGQQVTLSCSPISGHRSVSWYQQTPGQGLQFLFEYFSETQRNKGNFPGRFSGRQFSNSRSEMNVSTLELGDSALYLCASSRGPGQQETQYFGPGTRLLVL.

The sample holds many counts of this clonotype. V usage is TRBV5-1 and J usage is TRBJ2-5; tentatively, D is TRBD1 or TRBD2 (5 bases each). The CDR3 consists of 14 residues. V was shortened by 2 bases and J by 2 bases, with 10 bases between the two germline ends. Per the germline V gene, CDR1 is SGHRS and CDR2 is YFSETQ. The CDR3 bases are TGCGCCAGCAGCTTCGGGGCTTTGCAAGAGACCCAGTACTTC. Its protein is CASSFGALQETQYF.

Only one count was recorded for this clonotype. CDR3 in DNA: TGTGCCAGCAGTCCAGACATGTTCGAGCAGTACTTC. It codes for CASSPDMFEQYF. The gene calls are TRBV12-3 or TRBV12-4 and TRBJ2-7, with no clear D. The germline V and J ends were trimmed by 5 bases and 6 bases, with 11 bases remaining between them. The CDR3 extends over 12 amino acids.